Following are 32 T cell receptor beta chains from one sample sequenced in a study of identical twins. TCRdb reprocessed the 5' RACE reads via MiXCR and lists one record per CDR3 protein. The top ten clones hold less than 15% of a sample with roughly 720,000 distinct CDR3 sequences, 18% of them seen once. The same sample was also studied in work on T cells expressing NK-cell markers.

Sequencing was done on a sample of PBMCs. These receptors came from a woman aged 18-30 years in good health.

The J gene is TRBJ2-7, the V gene TRBV7-8, with D maybe TRBD2 (5 bases). CDR1 is SGHVS and CDR2 is FQNEAQ in the germline V gene. This CDR3 has 14 residues. V was clipped by 2 bases and J by 5 bases, with 13 bases between them. The CDR3 region has the DNA TGTGCCAGCAGCTTAAGGCGGCTAGCCAACGAGCAGTACTTC. Translation: CASSLRRLANEQYF.

CDR3 nucleotides: TGCAGTGCTAGAGGGGGAGTGCCGGGCACAGATACGCAGTATTTT. Translation: CSARGGVPGTDTQYF. This chain joins TRBV20-1 and TRBJ2-3; the D gene is possibly TRBD2 (5 bases). V lost 1 base, J lost 1 base, and 12 bases lay in between. Germline assignment: CDR1 DFQATT and CDR2 SNEGSKA (reference sequence). The CDR3 sequence is 15 residues long.

This clonotype was seen a few times. V usage is TRBV29-1 and J usage is TRBJ2-1; no clear D. The CDR3 loop spans 11 amino acids. The V end was cut by 5 bases, the J end by 9 bases, with 11 bases between. Looked up from germline, CDR1 is SQVTM and CDR2 is ANQGSEA. In DNA, the CDR3 is TGCAGCGTTTTAGATCCTGGTGAGCAGTTCTTC. Translating gives CSVLDPGEQFF.

This clonotype was counted a few times. The V call is TRBV19, the J call TRBJ2-7; no firm D call. Germline lookup yields CDR1 LNHDA and CDR2 SQIVND (reference sequence). The germline V and J ends were trimmed by 6 bases and 3 bases, with 12 bases remaining between them. CDR3 size: 13 residues. CDR3 sequence reads: CASRGRDLYEQYF. CDR3 in DNA: TGTGCCAGTAGAGGTCGAGACCTCTACGAGCAGTACTTC.

This clonotype was observed a few times. The chain has TRBV20-1 and TRBJ2-7; the D gene is possibly TRBD1 (6 bases). V was trimmed by 5 bases and J by 9 bases, leaving 20 bases between them. CDR3 length: 13 amino acids. From germline, CDR1 is DFQATT and CDR2 SNEGSKA (reference sequence). The CDR3 region is CSAHAATGRGQYF. The CDR3 nucleotides read TGCAGTGCTCACGCGGCTACAGGGCGCGGGCAGTACTTC.

This clonotype has a handful of counts. The J gene is TRBJ2-3, the V gene TRBV18; D remains ambiguous. In germline, CDR1 is KGHSH, CDR2 LQKENI. Trimming took 6 bases from V and 0 from J, leaving 22 bases between them. The CDR3 contains 18 residues. DNA of the CDR3: TGTGCCAGCTCGTCACGCGCTCTACCGCCCGCTAGCACAGATACGCAGTATTTT. Protein: CASSSRALPPASTDTQYF.

This clonotype was seen more than once but under ten times. The chain joins TRBV20-1 to TRBJ1-5, with 8 nucleotides matching TRBD1. Trimming took 3 bases from V and 4 from J; bases not matched to a gene: 17. The CDR3 runs 18 residues. The germline V gene has CDR1 DFQATT and CDR2 SNEGSKA (reference sequence). The CDR3 region is CSARGYRTGRSSNQPQHF. The CDR3 bases are TGCAGTGCTAGGGGATATCGGACAGGGCGGTCGTCGAATCAGCCCCAGCATTTT.

V gene TRBV14 combines with J gene TRBJ1-2; TRBD1 might be the D (6 bases). Between the trimmed V and J ends, which lost 4 bases and 3 bases, there was a span of 12 bases. Germline V gene sequence: CDR1 SGHDN, CDR2 FVKESK. This CDR3 is 14 amino acids long. For the CDR3, the DNA is TGTGCCAGCAGCCCAGGACAGCTCTACTATGGCTACACCTTC. Its protein is CASSPGQLYYGYTF. Based on the CDR3 plus reference TRBV14 and TRBJ1-2, the full variable domain is EAGVTQFPSHSVIEKGQTVTLRCDPISGHDNLYWYRRVMGKEIKFLLHFVKESKQDESGMPNNRFLAERTGGTYSTLKVQPAELEDSGVYFCASSPGQLYYGYTFGSGTRLTVV.

The chain employs TRBV20-1 and TRBJ2-5, with D perhaps matching TRBD2 (6 bases). V lost 3 bases and J lost 3, with 11 bases in between. The CDR3 has 13 amino acids. Germline lookup yields CDR1 DFQATT and CDR2 SNEGSKA (reference sequence). The DNA of the CDR3 is TGCAGTGCTAGTAGGACTATAAAAGAGACCCAGTACTTC. This translates into CSASRTIKETQYF.

This chain joins TRBV12-3 or TRBV12-4 and TRBJ2-7, with D possibly being TRBD1 (5 bases). Trimming left V 5 bases short and J 3 bases short, with 20 bases between. The CDR3 is made up of 16 amino acids. The CDR3 loop reads CASSLHQGIRSYEQYF. CDR3 nucleotides: TGTGCCAGCAGTCTACACCAGGGAATACGAAGCTACGAGCAGTACTTC.

The rearrangement joins TRBV5-1 to TRBJ2-7; unclear D gene. This CDR3 spans 15 amino acids. Trimming removed 0 bases from V and 3 bases from J, with 13 bases in between. Germline V CDR1 and CDR2: SGHRS, YFSETQ. CDR3 sequence: CASSLGQVAVYEQYF. For the CDR3, the DNA is TGCGCCAGCAGCTTGGGTCAGGTTGCGGTCTACGAGCAGTACTTC.

This clonotype was recorded a few times. The chain joins TRBV20-1 to TRBJ1-4; D gene uncertain. The germline gives CDR1 DFQATT, CDR2 SNEGSKA (reference sequence). The V end was cut by 6 bases, the J end by 7 bases, with 15 bases between. This CDR3 region has 13 residues. Written as DNA, the CDR3 is TGCAGTGCACCGTGGTCTAGAGGTGAAAAACTGTTTTTT. Its protein product is CSAPWSRGEKLFF.

This clonotype was counted between two and nine times. This chain links TRBV6-5 with TRBJ2-1, with D possibly matching TRBD2 (6 bases). V was trimmed by 4 bases and J by 3 bases, leaving 22 bases between them. This CDR3 has 18 amino acids. Looked up from germline, CDR1 is MNHEY and CDR2 is SVGAGI. CDR3: CASSSKAGSRSIYNEQFF. The CDR3 DNA sequence: TGTGCCAGCAGTTCTAAGGCGGGGTCCCGCTCAATCTACAATGAGCAGTTCTTC.

The chain employs TRBV28 and TRBJ2-5; 10 positions agree with TRBD1. The CDR3 sequence is 14 residues long. Looked up from germline, CDR1 is MDHEN and CDR2 is SYDVKM. Trimming at V came to 7 bases and at J to 5 bases, leaving 7 bases not matched to a gene. Written as DNA, the CDR3 is TGTGCCAGCACCCCGGGACAGGGGAGGGAGACCCAGTACTTC. This sequence encodes CASTPGQGRETQYF.

Details on this clonotype: A junction boundary mismatches the germline segment, possibly from a read error. This CDR3 is CASSLDSSSSEQYF. The CDR3 DNA reads TGTGCCAGCAGTTTAGATTCGAGTTCCTCCGAGCAGTACTTC. The chain has TRBV12-3 or TRBV12-4 and TRBJ2-7, with unresolved D. This CDR3 spans 14 amino acids.

J is TRBJ2-7 and V is TRBV5-4, with TRBD2 matching 9 bases. Looked up from germline, CDR1 is SGHNT and CDR2 is YYREEE (reference sequence). Trimming took 5 bases from V and 9 from J; bases not matched to a gene: 9. CDR3 size: 13 residues. In nucleotides, the CDR3 is TGTGCCAGCAGTTCCACTGGCGGGAGGGGGCAGTACTTC. Residues: CASSSTGGRGQYF.

This clonotype appeared a few times. The chain couples TRBV5-5 to TRBJ2-1; 12 bases map to TRBD2. V lost 4 bases and J lost 0; bases outside the gene matches: 2. This CDR3 contains 16 residues. Germline CDR1 and CDR2: SGHKS and YYEKEE (reference sequence). The CDR3, as DNA: TGTGCCAGCAGCGCGACTAGCGGGAGCTCCTACAATGAGCAGTTCTTC. Protein: CASSATSGSSYNEQFF. Based on the CDR3 plus reference TRBV5-5 and TRBJ2-1, the full variable domain is DAGVTQSPTHLIKTRGQQVTLRCSPISGHKSVSWYQQVLGQGPQFIFQYYEKEERGRGNFPDRFSARQFPNYSSELNVNALLLGDSALYLCASSATSGSSYNEQFFGPGTRLTVL.

This clonotype was counted a single time. This rearrangement joins TRBV2 to TRBJ2-5; 8 nucleotides line up with TRBD2. Per the germline V gene, CDR1 is SNHLY and CDR2 is FYNNEI. Germline trimming cut 5 bases from V and 6 bases from J; bases unmatched to any gene: 8. There are 14 residues in the CDR3. The CDR3 DNA reads as TGTGCCAGCAGTTGGACTAGCAGTCGTAAGACCCAGTACTTC. Encoded protein: CASSWTSSRKTQYF.

In its sample, this clonotype was seen many times. The chain combines TRBV6-5 with TRBJ1-5; D is undetermined. Trimming cost V 4 bases and J 1 base, with 5 bases left between them. Germline V CDR1 and CDR2: MNHEY, SVGAGI. The length of the CDR3 is 13 residues. Here the CDR3 DNA reads TGTGCCAGCAGTTGGATGAGCAATCAGCCCCAGCATTTT. Its translation is CASSWMSNQPQHF.

This clonotype was seen more than once but under ten times. The chain combines TRBV7-2 with TRBJ2-2; TRBD2 aligns across 11 bases. J was trimmed by 7 bases and V by 3 bases; bases with no gene match: 4. From germline, CDR1 is SGHTA and CDR2 FQGNSA. This CDR3 is built from 15 residues. The CDR3 DNA sequence: TGTGCCAGCAGCTTCGTAGCGGGAGGGAGCGGGGAGCTGTTTTTT. Encoded protein: CASSFVAGGSGELFF.

This clonotype was seen a handful of times. This chain connects TRBV27 to TRBJ1-1, with unresolved D. This CDR3 contains 17 residues. The germline gives CDR1 MNHEY, CDR2 SMNVEV (reference sequence). The V end lost 2 bases, the J end lost 1 base, and 17 bases lay between the germline ends. Written as DNA, the CDR3 is TGTGCCAGCAGTTTAAGAGGATTAAAAGGGCGGAACACTGAAGCTTTCTTT. Translated: CASSLRGLKGRNTEAFF.

This clonotype was observed a few times. The chain is built from TRBV29-1 and TRBJ2-4, with D perhaps TRBD1 (7 bases). Germline-derived CDR1 and CDR2 are SQVTM and ANQGSEA. Deletions cut 7 bases from V and 10 bases from J, with 17 bases between. The CDR3 loop spans 12 amino acids. The CDR3 region is CSAGDSRSIQYF. The DNA for the CDR3 is TGCAGCGCGGGGGACAGTCGGAGTATTCAGTACTTC.

This clonotype showed up just a few times. This chain links TRBV7-2 with TRBJ1-1; D unresolved. Germline CDR1 is SGHTA and CDR2 is FQGNSA. Trimming took off 1 base at V and 0 bases at J, with 12 bases between the two ends. This CDR3 is 16 amino acids long. The CDR3 loop is CASSLGDGYMNTEAFF. The DNA of the CDR3 is TGTGCCAGCAGCTTAGGGGATGGGTACATGAACACTGAAGCTTTCTTT.

The J gene is TRBJ1-2, the V gene TRBV12-3 or TRBV12-4; TRBD1 is a possible D gene (5 bases). The CDR3 has 14 residues. Trimming left V 7 bases short and J 1 base short, with 13 bases between. The CDR3: CASTLTEFNYGYTF. CDR3 coding DNA: TGTGCCAGCACCTTGACAGAGTTTAACTATGGCTACACCTTC.

This clonotype was found a few times. The V and J genes are TRBV2 and TRBJ2-5; perhaps TRBD1 as D (6 bases). The CDR3 is made up of 13 amino acids. Germline V gives CDR1 SNHLY, CDR2 FYNNEI. Trimming pared 7 bases from V and 5 bases from J, leaving 14 bases between. DNA for the CDR3: TGTGCCAGCACGCAACAGGGATCGGAGACCCAGTACTTC. Its protein product is CASTQQGSETQYF.

This clonotype was detected only a few times. The chain is built from TRBV20-1 and TRBJ1-2; D is unclear. V lost 4 bases and J 3 bases, leaving 18 bases between the germline ends. The CDR3 is made up of 15 amino acids. The V gene's germline CDR1 is DFQATT and CDR2 SNEGSKA (reference sequence). The CDR3 nucleotides read TGCAGTGCTACCCCGGGCCTCGATAGGGACTATGGCTACACCTTC. Protein sequence: CSATPGLDRDYGYTF.

In its sample, this clonotype was seen a few times. The rearrangement joins TRBV20-1 to TRBJ1-1; a weak D match, TRBD1 (5 bases). The CDR3 is made up of 12 amino acids. The ends were cut back, 6 bases at V and 3 bases at J, with 11 bases in the middle. CDR1 is DFQATT, CDR2 SNEGSKA, per germline (reference sequence). CDR3: CSAGRGDTEAFF. The CDR3 bases are TGCAGTGCGGGACGGGGGGACACTGAAGCTTTCTTT.

This clonotype was counted between two and nine times. The chain uses TRBV9 and TRBJ2-4; D may correspond to TRBD1 or TRBD2 (5 bases each). The germline CDR1 and CDR2 sequences are SGDLS and YYNGEE. The CDR3 consists of 15 residues. V lost 6 bases and J 1 base, leaving 14 bases between the germline ends. CDR3: CASNPEGKAKNIQYF. The CDR3 region has the DNA TGTGCCAGCAACCCTGAGGGGAAGGCCAAAAACATTCAGTACTTC.

This clonotype was seen a few times. The rearrangement joins TRBV9 to TRBJ2-1, with 11 nucleotides matching TRBD2. The trim removed 1 base at V and 7 bases at J, leaving 4 bases unmatched. CDR1 and CDR2 (germline): SGDLS, YYNGEE. The CDR3 totals 15 residues. CDR3 sequence: CASSVTSGSGNEQFF. The CDR3 nucleotides read TGTGCCAGCAGCGTAACTAGCGGGAGTGGGAATGAGCAGTTCTTC.

This chain links TRBV12-3 or TRBV12-4 with TRBJ2-3; 7 bases are shared with TRBD2. The V gene end was trimmed by 5 bases and the J gene end by 4 bases; junction bases not matched to a gene: 9. CDR3 length: 15 amino acids. The DNA for the CDR3 is TGTGCCAGCAGTCCTCGGCGGGGGAGCGCAGATACGCAGTATTTT. Protein sequence: CASSPRRGSADTQYF.

This clonotype was recorded only once. The chain combines TRBV30 with TRBJ2-2; 8 bases align to TRBD2. After removal of 4 bases from V and 1 base from J, the junction contained 8 bases not matched to a gene. CDR3 length: 16 amino acids. In germline, CDR1 is GTSNPN, CDR2 SVGIG (reference sequence). The chain's CDR3 is CAWKGRSGRNTGELFF. CDR3 nucleotides: TGTGCCTGGAAGGGGAGGAGCGGGAGGAACACCGGGGAGCTGTTTTTT.

This rearrangement joins TRBV29-1 to TRBJ2-2; a possible D gene is TRBD2 (6 bases). This CDR3 has 13 amino acids. V dropped 3 bases and J dropped 6 bases, with 11 bases sitting between them. CDR1 and CDR2 (germline): SQVTM, ANQGSEA. The chain's CDR3 is CSVDGGWAGELFF. CDR3 nucleotides: TGCAGCGTTGATGGGGGGTGGGCCGGGGAGCTGTTTTTT.